Listed below are T cell receptor beta chains from one sample, sequenced in a study of T cells in Graves' hyperthyroidism and ophthalmopathy. One entry per CDR3 protein, called by TCRdb with MiXCR from the multiplex PCR reads. The sample gives 450,000 to 600,000 distinct CDR3 sequences, about 20% of which show up once; 45% to 50% is in the top ten. The source material was blood. The receptors were gathered from a middle-aged man with Graves' ophthalmopathy. Both conserved end residues are part of each CDR3. Fields, in order: clone size, V gene, D gene, J gene, CDR3 DNA, CDR3 protein. The D gene is left open where the match is weak. A row's size may be missing; if present it is once, few, many or a size class.

>many|TRBV7-7|-|TRBJ2-7
TGTGCTAGCAGCCCCAGTTTCGGGCGCAACTACGAGCAGTACTTC
CASSPSFGRNYEQYF
>many|TRBV6-2/TRBV6-3|TRBD2|TRBJ2-3
TGTGCCAGCAGCAGAGGGACTAGCGGGAGTTCGACAGATACGCAGTATTTT
CASSRGTSGSSTDTQYF
>-|TRBV15|-|TRBJ1-5
TGTGCCACCAGCAGAGGCGGGACACTCAGCAATCAGCCCCAGCATTTT
CATSRGGTLSNQPQHF
>-|TRBV12-3/TRBV12-4|-|TRBJ1-2
TGTGCCAGCAGTTTGGTCAAGCATGGCTACACCTTC
CASSLVKHGYTF
>few|TRBV9|TRBD2|TRBJ2-1
TGTGCCAGCAGCGTAGTCGGGGGGGAAGGTGAGCAGTTCTTC
CASSVVGGEGEQFF
>medium-sized|TRBV12-3/TRBV12-4|-|TRBJ2-1
TGTGCCAGCAGTTTGTCGGCTCCCGGCGTAAATGGGCAGTTCTTC
CASSLSAPGVNGQFF
>-|TRBV5-6|TRBD1|TRBJ2-2
TGTGCCAGCAGCCAAGGGACAGGAAACACCGGGGCGCTGTTTTTT
CASSQGTGNTGALFF
>few|TRBV6-1|TRBD2|TRBJ2-7
TGTGCCAGCAGTCTCGCTAGACTAGCGGGGGAAGATACCCCGCTACGGGAGCAGTACTTC
CASSLARLAGEDTPLREQYF
>-|TRBV12-5|-|TRBJ1-5
TGTGCTAGTGGCCCGGGACTCAATCAGCCCCAGCATTTT
CASGPGLNQPQHF
>-|TRBV5-1|-|TRBJ2-3
TGCGCCAGCAGCTTTTCTCAGGGGAGCAGAACAGATACGCAGTATTTT
CASSFSQGSRTDTQYF
>-|TRBV28|-|TRBJ2-2
TGTGCCAGCAGCCCCGCCTACTTGAACACCGGGGAGCTGTTTTTT
CASSPAYLNTGELFF
>few|TRBV2|TRBD1|TRBJ1-2
TGTGCCAGCAGCCGCCGACAGGGGGTAACATTTGGCTACACCTTC
CASSRRQGVTFGYTF
>few|TRBV27|-|TRBJ1-2
TGTGCCAGCAGTTTCTTGGGCCAAGCAGGACAGAATACCGGCTACACCTTC
CASSFLGQAGQNTGYTF
>few|TRBV7-3|TRBD1|TRBJ2-7
TGTGCCAGCGGCCGCCGACAGGGCTCCGAGCAGTACTTC
CASGRRQGSEQYF
>many|TRBV13|TRBD1|TRBJ1-3
TGTGCCAGCAGCTCCACGGGACAGGGAAACACCATATATTTT
CASSSTGQGNTIYF
>-|TRBV2|-|TRBJ2-7
TGTGCCAGCAGTGAGAGAGGGACCTACGAGCAGTACTTC
CASSERGTYEQYF
>-|TRBV2|-|TRBJ1-2
TGTGCCAGCAGTGAAGAAATTAACTATGGCTACACCTTC
CASSEEINYGYTF
>few|TRBV9|TRBD2|TRBJ2-1
TGTGCCAGCAGCCCAGAGAGACTAGCGGGGGGTAATGAGCAGTTCTTC
CASSPERLAGGNEQFF
>few|TRBV5-1|-|TRBJ1-1
TGCGCCAGCAGCGCGGGATCGAACACTGAAGCTTTCTTT
CASSAGSNTEAFF
>-|TRBV24-1|-|TRBJ2-1
TGTGCCACCAGAACAGGTGGGGCACTAGATGAGCAGTTCTTC
CATRTGGALDEQFF
>many|TRBV7-2|-|TRBJ1-1
TGTGCCAGCACCTACCTTCGGATGAACACTGAAGCTTTCTTT
CASTYLRMNTEAFF
>many|TRBV7-2|-|TRBJ2-3
TGTGCCAGCAGCTTACTAGAAGATACGCAGTATTTT
CASSLLEDTQYF
>many|TRBV12-3/TRBV12-4|-|TRBJ1-1
TGTGCCAGCAGACAGGGCTCGAACACTGAAGCTTTCTTT
CASRQGSNTEAFF
>many|TRBV7-9|TRBD2|TRBJ2-1
TGTGCCAGCAGCTCTACGGGGGGGCTCGCCTACAATGAGCAGTTCTTC
CASSSTGGLAYNEQFF
>-|TRBV7-2|-|TRBJ1-5
TGTGCCAGCAGCTTAAAGGAGGGGGAGGGAATCAATCAGCCCCAGCATTTT
CASSLKEGEGINQPQHF
>-|TRBV6-2/TRBV6-3|-|TRBJ2-7
TGTGCCAGCAGTTACGAGGCCCTGCAGTACTTC
CASSYEALQYF
>few|TRBV5-1|-|TRBJ2-3
TGCGCCAGCAGCTTAGAGGGGCTTGGCACAGATACGCAGTATTTT
CASSLEGLGTDTQYF
>-|TRBV6-1|TRBD2|TRBJ2-1
TGTGCCAGCCGAGGGCGGGAGGGCCTCGGCTATGAGCAGTTCTTC
CASRGREGLGYEQFF
>many|TRBV28|TRBD2|TRBJ2-7
TGTGCCAGCAGTATCGGAGGCGGGAGAAACTACGAGCAGTACTTC
CASSIGGGRNYEQYF
>-|TRBV30|-|TRBJ2-2
TGTGCCTTTCACACCGGGGAGCTGTTTTTT
CAFHTGELFF
>-|TRBV7-2|TRBD2|TRBJ2-5
TGTGCCAGCAGCTTAGCAGCGGGGGGAAAGTACTTC
CASSLAAGGKYF
>-|TRBV12-3/TRBV12-4|TRBD1|TRBJ2-1
TGTGCCAGCAGTTTCGGACAGGGGGCCTTGTTGGGGCAGTTCTTC
CASSFGQGALLGQFF